What follows is one T cell receptor (beta chain) and its context. Libraries were prepared by immunoSEQ multiplex PCR; TCRdb keeps only in-frame clonotypes and omits some of them. The repertoire consists of 78,000 or so clones, with about 88% occurring once and the leading ten covering approximately 0.8%. This sample was taken from a study of OX40 agonist ivuxolimab in advanced cancers. This CDR3 is 15 amino acids long. In germline, CDR1 is MNHEY, CDR2 SVGAGI. Trimming took off 4 bases at V and 6 bases at J, with 16 bases between the two ends. The J gene is TRBJ1-5, the V gene TRBV6-5, with a possible D match to TRBD1 (5 bases). Source: CD4+ or CD8+ T cells sorted from blood, taken in a trial of the OX40 agonist ivuxolimab. The receptor comes from an adult with an advanced solid tumor such as melanoma, head and neck, liver or kidney cancer. The CDR3 sequence is CASSLDKRGSQPQHF. The CDR3 region has the DNA TGTGCCAGCAGTTTGGACAAACGCGGCAGTCAGCCCCAGCATTTT.